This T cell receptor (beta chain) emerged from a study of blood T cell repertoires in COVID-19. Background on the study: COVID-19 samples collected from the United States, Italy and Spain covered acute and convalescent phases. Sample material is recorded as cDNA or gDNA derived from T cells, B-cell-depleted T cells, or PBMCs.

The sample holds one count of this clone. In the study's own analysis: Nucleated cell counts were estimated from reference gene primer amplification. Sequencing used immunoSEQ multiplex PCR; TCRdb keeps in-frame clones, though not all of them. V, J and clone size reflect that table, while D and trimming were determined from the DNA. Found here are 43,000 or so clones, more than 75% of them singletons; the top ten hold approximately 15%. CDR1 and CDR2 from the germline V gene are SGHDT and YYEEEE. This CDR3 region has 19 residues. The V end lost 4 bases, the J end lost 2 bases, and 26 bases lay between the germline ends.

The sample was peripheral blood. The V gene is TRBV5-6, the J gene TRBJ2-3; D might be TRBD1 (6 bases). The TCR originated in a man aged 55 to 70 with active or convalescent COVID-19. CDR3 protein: CASSPFWYRALQITDTQYF. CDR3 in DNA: TGTGCCAGCAGCCCGTTTTGGTACAGGGCATTACAAATCACAGATACGCAGTATTTT.